This TCR beta chain was recorded in a study of CD8 T cells in Susac syndrome. TEMRA cells were FACS-enriched, and CD8+ and CD4+ T cells were isolated negatively. Germline V lookup: CDR1 ENHRY, CDR2 SYGVKD. CDR3 length: 15 residues. Trimming shortened V by 3 bases and J by 6 bases, and 18 bases separated the two germline ends. RNA, at 0.5 to 1 ug, was reverse transcribed with random hexamers. One entry per CDR3 protein results from TCRdb running MiXCR on the immunoSEQ multiplex PCR reads. The table shows roughly 400,000 distinct CDR3 sequences, with 85% occurring only once. Sequencing used CD8+ T cells from PBMCs. This sequence was found in a human donor with multiple sclerosis. This chain uses TRBV10-3 with TRBJ2-7; perhaps TRBD1 as D (6 bases). The CDR3 loop reads CAISDSGEERVEQYF. The CDR3 DNA reads TGTGCCATCAGTGATTCAGGGGAAGAGAGGGTCGAGCAGTACTTC.